The clone carrying this TCR beta chain has a count of ten or more. Antigen: not known. All donors were healthy, and all were Caucasian. These data originate in a study of identical twins. Study results and limitations: The authors drew conclusions from cross-sectional statistical analysis rather than following the same donors.

Per germline, CDR1 MNHNS and CDR2 SASEGT. The V segment lost 9 bases and the J segment 3 bases; nucleotides outside the gene matches: 10. This CDR3 spans 16 amino acids. TCRdb used MiXCR to reprocess the 5' RACE reads, holding one entry per CDR3 protein. The data show approximately 280,000 distinct CDR3 sequences, about 8.3% seen once. This sample also appeared in a second study, on yellow fever vaccine responses in identical twins.

The material sequenced was memory (CD45RO+) T cells sorted from blood. The chain combines TRBV6-1 with TRBJ1-6; 8 bases agree with TRBD1. The receptor was derived from a woman aged 18-29 years in good health. The CDR3 bases are TGTGCCAGTAAGACAGGGGAGGGGATCTATAATTCACCCCTCCACTTT. This encodes CASKTGEGIYNSPLHF.